These 15 T cell receptor beta chains were sequenced from one sample in a study of blood T cell repertoires in COVID-19. Profiled with immunoSEQ multiplex PCR; TCRdb holds only in-frame clones, not every one. Here the sample spans 85,000 to 95,000 clones, 75% to 95% being singletons. The sequenced sample was peripheral blood. The receptors were gathered from a woman between 45 and 60 years old in a cohort sampled during active COVID-19.

The CDR3 is CASSLGVSTAGVYEQYF. In nucleotides, the CDR3 is TGTGCCAGCAGTTTGGGTGTTTCCACAGCGGGAGTGTACGAGCAGTACTTC. This chain connects TRBV28 to TRBJ2-7, with 8 bases fitting TRBD2. The germline CDR1 and CDR2 sequences are MDHEN and SYDVKM. The CDR3 extends over 17 amino acids. The junction had 14 bases not matched to a gene; V was cut back by 3 bases and J by 4 bases.

V usage is TRBV27 and J usage is TRBJ1-1; TRBD1 might be the D (6 bases). Germline V CDR1 and CDR2: MNHEY, SMNVEV (reference sequence). Trimming removed 2 bases at V and 2 bases at J, with 9 bases between. The CDR3 spans 14 residues. CDR3 protein: CASSLRTANTEAFF. CDR3 DNA: TGTGCCAGCAGTTTAAGGACAGCTAACACTGAAGCTTTCTTT.

The chain couples TRBV19 to TRBJ1-1; TRBD1 is a possible D gene (5 bases). CDR1 is LNHDA and CDR2 is SQIVND in the germline V gene (reference sequence). This CDR3 has 16 amino acids. The V end lost 3 bases, the J end lost 1 base, and 15 bases lay between the germline ends. The CDR3 DNA follows: TGTGCCAGTAGTATGTGGGGGGTAACGGGGAACACTGAAGCTTTCTTT. Encoded protein: CASSMWGVTGNTEAFF.

This chain's CDR3 is CASSQVPTTNEKLFF. In nucleotides, the CDR3 is TGCGCCAGCAGCCAAGTCCCCACAACTAATGAAAAACTGTTTTTT. The chain combines TRBV4-1 with TRBJ1-4; D not certain. The V gene lost 1 base and the J gene lost 0 bases, with 6 bases spanning the gap. Germline V CDR1 and CDR2: MGHRA, YSYEKL. CDR3 length equals 15 residues.

The genes are TRBV7-8 and TRBJ1-4, with 8 bases fitting TRBD1. The germline V gene encodes CDR1 SGHVS and CDR2 FQNEAQ. The CDR3 totals 14 residues. After removal of 5 bases from V and 4 bases from J, the junction contained 3 bases not matched to a gene. For the CDR3, the DNA is TGTGCCAGCAGCCGGACAGGGCTTAATGAAAAACTGTTTTTT. This encodes CASSRTGLNEKLFF.

This chain links TRBV6-1 with TRBJ2-2, with 7 bases identical to TRBD1. Per the germline V gene, CDR1 is MNHNS and CDR2 is SASEGT. V shed 3 bases and J 5 bases; nucleotides not matched to a gene: 6. The CDR3 sequence is 15 residues long. The CDR3: CASSEQVQGTGELFF. Here the CDR3 DNA reads TGTGCCAGCAGTGAGCAGGTACAGGGGACCGGGGAGCTGTTTTTT.

The rearrangement uses TRBV6-6 and TRBJ2-5; TRBD2 is a possible D gene (5 bases). V dropped 8 bases and J dropped 1 base, with 11 bases sitting between them. The V gene's germline CDR1 is MNHNY and CDR2 SVGAGI (reference sequence). The CDR3 sequence is 13 residues long. The CDR3 spells CASQRIIQETQYF. CDR3 in DNA: TGTGCCAGCCAGCGGATCATCCAAGAGACCCAGTACTTC.

This chain links TRBV27 with TRBJ2-3, with 14 bases fitting TRBD2. Per germline, CDR1 MNHEY and CDR2 SMNVEV (reference sequence). The CDR3 runs to 21 residues. V trimming: 8 bases; J trimming: 0 bases; junction bases outside the gene matches: 19. The CDR3 protein is CASSGWWGLAGERRSTDTQYF. CDR3 coding DNA: TGTGCCAGCTCCGGCTGGTGGGGACTAGCGGGAGAACGGAGGAGCACAGATACGCAGTATTTT.

The J gene is TRBJ2-3, the V gene TRBV29-1; the match to TRBD1 covers 10 bases. The CDR3 length is 15 residues. The ends lost 5 bases at V and 5 bases at J; junction bases unmatched: 10. Looked up from germline, CDR1 is SQVTM and CDR2 is ANQGSEA. CDR3 bases: TGCAGCGTTACCGACAGGGGGCGTGGGATAGATACGCAGTATTTT. Its protein is CSVTDRGRGIDTQYF.

The chain is built from TRBV7-3 and TRBJ1-6; the match to TRBD1 covers 7 bases. CDR3 length: 14 residues. Germline CDR1 is SGHTA and CDR2 is FQGTGA. The V gene end was trimmed by 2 bases and the J gene end by 7 bases; junction bases not matched to a gene: 2. CDR3 sequence reads: CASSLGTENSPLHF. CDR3 nucleotide sequence: TGTGCCAGCAGCTTAGGGACAGAAAATTCACCCCTCCACTTT.

The chain couples TRBV27 to TRBJ1-2, with TRBD1 matching 10 bases. The CDR3 spans 14 residues. The trim removed 7 bases at V and 7 bases at J, leaving 9 bases unmatched. Germline CDR1 and CDR2: MNHEY and SMNVEV (reference sequence). The CDR3 reads CASTPGQGPFGYTF. The CDR3 DNA reads as TGTGCCAGCACACCGGGACAGGGGCCTTTTGGCTACACCTTC.

The chain combines TRBV18 with TRBJ2-1, with TRBD2 matching over 10 bases. J was trimmed by 7 bases and V by 3 bases; bases with no gene match: 9. CDR3 length: 16 amino acids. Germline CDR1 is KGHSH and CDR2 is LQKENI. In DNA form, the CDR3 reads TGTGCCAGCTCACCCCCTCGAAGCGGGAGGGGGAATGAGCAGTTCTTC. As protein: CASSPPRSGRGNEQFF.

This clone has just one count. The chain is built from TRBV19 and TRBJ1-4, with D perhaps matching TRBD1 (5 bases). Germline assignment: CDR1 LNHDA and CDR2 SQIVND (reference sequence). The CDR3 length is 13 residues. V lost 9 bases and J 7 bases, leaving 15 bases between the germline ends. DNA of the CDR3: TGTGCCAGCCGAAACGCAGGGTTTGAAAAACTGTTTTTT. It yields the protein CASRNAGFEKLFF. Complete variable domain (other parts from reference TRBV19 and TRBJ1-4): DGGITQSPKYLFRKEGQNVTLSCEQNLNHDAMYWYRQDPGQGLRLIYYSQIVNDFQKGDIAEGYSVSREKKESFPLTVTSAQKNPTAFYLCASRNAGFEKLFFGSGTQLSVL.

This chain joins TRBV19 and TRBJ2-7; TRBD1 matches at 7 bases. CDR1 is LNHDA, CDR2 SQIVND, per germline (reference sequence). The CDR3 extends over 15 amino acids. The V and J ends lost 3 bases and 3 bases, in that order; junction bases with no gene match: 8. CDR3 sequence reads: CASSMGRGRYYEQYF. The CDR3 DNA sequence: TGTGCCAGTAGTATGGGCAGGGGGAGATACTACGAGCAGTACTTC.

The CDR3 region is CASSLSPGSGEAFF. The CDR3 region has the DNA TGTGCCAGCAGTTTATCCCCAGGGTCGGGTGAAGCTTTCTTT. The chain recombines TRBV27 with TRBJ1-1; D perhaps matches TRBD1 (5 bases). Germline values: CDR1 MNHEY, CDR2 SMNVEV (reference sequence). V was shortened by 0 bases and J by 7 bases, with 12 bases between the two germline ends. CDR3 length: 14 residues.